The clone carrying this T cell receptor (beta chain) appeared many times. The antigen remains undetermined. Preparation of the TCRbeta library involved a method that used unique molecular identifiers. MiXCR, run by TCRdb on the PCR reads, gives a single entry per CDR3 protein. The sample shows a few hundred thousand distinct CDR3 sequences, about a tenth of them seen only once. These data come from a study of T-cell reconstitution after alpha-beta-depleted transplantation in children. The CDR3 runs 12 residues. V shed 6 bases and J shed 1 base, with 9 bases lying between them. Germline lookup yields CDR1 SQVTM and CDR2 ANQGSEA. Whole-study findings and limits: In some patients, recipient T cells and intrathymic progenitors surviving conditioning explained high day-60 diversity. Reportedly, alpha-beta T cells present about two months post-transplant originated from several hundred expanded clones of graft origin. One year post-transplant, T-cell counts and diversity were largely derived from T cells produced anew.

This chain links TRBV29-1 with TRBJ1-2; no reliable D call. The sequencing used PBMCs, collected before TCRalphabeta/CD19-depleted stem cell transplant. The receptor was derived from a child under two years old with acute myeloid leukemia, due to receive a stem cell transplant. The CDR3 region is CSVPVLNYGYTF. For the CDR3, the DNA is TGCAGCGTCCCAGTCCTTAACTATGGCTACACCTTC.